These 11 T cell receptor beta chains originate from one sample sequenced in a study of blood T cell repertoires in COVID-19. Sequencing used immunoSEQ multiplex PCR; TCRdb keeps in-frame clones, though not all of them. Among 250,000 to 300,000 clones, roughly 87% were seen once, and the ten largest hold about 2.2%. What was sequenced was peripheral blood. The receptors derive from a woman aged 45 to 65 who had recovered from COVID-19.

This chain links TRBV5-4 with TRBJ2-1; TRBD2 aligns across 8 bases. The germline gives CDR1 SGHNT, CDR2 YYREEE (reference sequence). This CDR3 has 16 amino acids. Trimming at V came to 4 bases and at J to 6 bases, leaving 12 bases not matched to a gene. The CDR3 reads CASSPGGAGGLNEQFF. CDR3 DNA: TGTGCCAGCAGCCCGGGGGGGGCGGGGGGCCTCAATGAGCAGTTCTTC.

The V and J genes are TRBV3-1 (or the pseudogene TRBV3-2) and TRBJ2-3; D might be TRBD1 (5 bases). CDR3 length equals 17 residues. Trimming cost V 0 bases and J 5 bases, with 18 bases left between them. Germline assignment: CDR1 LGHDT and CDR2 YNNKEL (reference sequence). CDR3 sequence: CASSQEVTADLGDTQYF. DNA for the CDR3: TGTGCCAGCAGCCAAGAGGTGACAGCCGACCTGGGAGATACGCAGTATTTT.

The V gene is TRBV18, the J gene TRBJ1-2; a weak D match, TRBD1 (6 bases). V lost 2 bases and J lost 1, with 17 bases in between. The CDR3 runs 17 residues. CDR1 and CDR2 (germline): KGHSH, LQKENI. The CDR3 sequence is CASSPSAGAFYNYGYTF. The CDR3 bases are TGTGCCAGCTCACCAAGTGCAGGGGCCTTCTATAACTATGGCTACACCTTC. Complete variable domain (other parts from reference TRBV18 and TRBJ1-2): NAGVMQNPRHLVRRRGQEARLRCSPMKGHSHVYWYRQLPEEGLKFMVYLQKENIIDESGMPKERFSAEFPKEGPSILRIQQVVRGDSAAYFCASSPSAGAFYNYGYTFGSGTRLTVV.

V usage is TRBV7-3 and J usage is TRBJ2-1, with D perhaps TRBD2 (6 bases). CDR3 size: 15 residues. Trimming removed 0 bases from V and 5 bases from J, with 11 bases in between. Germline V gene data show CDR1 as SGHTA and CDR2 as FQGTGA. The CDR3 DNA follows: TGTGCCAGCAGCTTAACGGGAGGCGCCCACAATGAGCAGTTCTTC. Translating gives CASSLTGGAHNEQFF.

This clone was observed a handful of times. The chain employs TRBV4-1 and TRBJ2-2; possible D gene TRBD1, 6 bases. V was clipped by 4 bases and J by 4 bases, with 16 bases between them. The CDR3 has 16 residues. Germline values: CDR1 MGHRA, CDR2 YSYEKL. The CDR3 reads CASSRGGSGRTGELFF. For the CDR3, the DNA is TGCGCCAGCAGCCGAGGGGGATCGGGGCGCACCGGGGAGCTGTTTTTT.

This rearrangement joins TRBV5-4 to TRBJ2-1; D not certain. Between the trimmed V and J ends, which lost 6 bases and 9 bases, there was a span of 25 bases. Germline CDR1 SGHNT, CDR2 YYREEE (reference sequence). The CDR3 is made up of 16 amino acids. The CDR3: CASTPTPGYFFGEQFF. For the CDR3, the DNA is TGTGCCAGCACCCCAACTCCCGGGTATTTTTTCGGTGAGCAGTTCTTC.

The rearrangement links TRBV5-4 to TRBJ2-2, with 10 positions matching TRBD2. Germline V gives CDR1 SGHNT, CDR2 YYREEE (reference sequence). With 1 base clipped from V and 5 bases from J, the junction kept 8 bases outside the gene matches. The CDR3 totals 17 residues. CDR3 sequence reads: CASSLSGRGAGTGELFF. For the CDR3, the DNA is TGTGCCAGCAGCTTGAGCGGGAGGGGAGCCGGGACCGGGGAGCTGTTTTTT. Full variable domain (missing parts from reference TRBV5-4 and TRBJ2-2): ETGVTQSPTHLIKTRGQQVTLRCSSQSGHNTVSWYQQALGQGPQFIFQYYREEENGRGNFPPRFSGLQFPNYSSELNVNALELDDSALYLCASSLSGRGAGTGELFFGEGSRLTVL.

This chain's CDR3 is CASSHTRQGAGNNQPQHF. In DNA form, the CDR3 reads TGCGCCAGCAGCCATACCCGACAGGGGGCGGGTAACAATCAGCCCCAGCATTTT. The chain has TRBV4-3 and TRBJ1-5; 10 bases align to TRBD1. V shed 3 bases and J 3 bases; nucleotides not matched to a gene: 11. This CDR3 contains 18 residues. Per the germline V gene, CDR1 is LGHNA and CDR2 is YSLEER.

V is TRBV10-3 and J is TRBJ2-7; 7 bases line up with TRBD1. Trimming cost V 11 bases and J 3 bases; bases outside gene matches: 13. The V gene's germline CDR1 is ENHRY and CDR2 SYGVKD. The CDR3 has 14 amino acids. The CDR3 region has the DNA TGTGCCGTAAATTCCGGGACAGATCTCTACGAGCAGTACTTC. Translating gives CAVNSGTDLYEQYF.

The chain is built from TRBV9 and TRBJ2-1, with 10 bases aligning to TRBD2. The CDR3 sequence is 15 residues long. The trim removed 4 bases at V and 4 bases at J, leaving 5 bases unmatched. Germline V gene lookup returns CDR1 SGDLS and CDR2 YYNGEE. CDR3 bases: TGTGCCAGCAGCCCCCTAGCGGGGGCTTACAATGAGCAGTTCTTC. Its protein is CASSPLAGAYNEQFF. The entire variable domain, with the rest obtained from reference TRBV9 and TRBJ2-1, is as follows: DSGVTQTPKHLITATGQRVTLRCSPRSGDLSVYWYQQSLDQGLQFLIQYYNGEERAKGNILERFSAQQFPDLHSELNLSSLELGDSALYFCASSPLAGAYNEQFFGPGTRLTVL.

The chain has TRBV27 and TRBJ1-1; D remains ambiguous. Trimming left V 3 bases short and J 1 base short, with 6 bases between. The CDR3 is 13 amino acids. Germline values: CDR1 MNHEY, CDR2 SMNVEV (reference sequence). The CDR3 DNA is TGTGCCAGCAGTTTGGGAGGGAACACTGAAGCTTTCTTT. Its protein product is CASSLGGNTEAFF.